The rows below give T cell receptor beta chains drawn from one sample of a study of OX40 agonist ivuxolimab in advanced cancers. Produced via immunoSEQ multiplex PCR; TCRdb's table is partial and in-frame only. The table has fewer than 30,000 clones, around four fifths seen once. The starting material was CD4+ or CD8+ T cells sorted from blood, obtained in a trial of the OX40 agonist ivuxolimab. The receptors come from an adult with an advanced solid tumor such as melanoma, head and neck, liver or kidney cancer. Each CDR3 is given with its conserved first and last residue. Each record gives: V gene, CDR3 protein.

TRBV7-2 CASSLSRGGATEAFF
TRBV2 CATPGTEYYGYTF
TRBV6-5 CASSSLGGNTEAFF
TRBV5-6 CASSLGGSTEAFF
TRBV7-9 CASSQQVYTEAFF
TRBV11-3 CASSPLEVDPYNEQFF
TRBV4-1 CASAAGTTYEQYF
TRBV4-1 CASSQGQGNEKLFF
TRBV13 CASSLGGALDTEAFF
TRBV5-8 CASSLEGASPLYGYTF
TRBV7-6 CASSLSRRGEETQYF
TRBV19 CASSRGLAESQETQYF
TRBV4-1 CASSQTGSYNEQFF
TRBV9 CASSVAGGANNEQFF
TRBV11-3 CASSPLGVNTGELFF
TRBV7-8 CASSSPPEQYF
TRBV11-1 CASRPTSGQETQYF
TRBV2 CARRSSVEETQYF
TRBV9 CASSVDGINEKLFF
TRBV11-2 CASSLTENTGELFF
TRBV9 CASSVALAGGTGELFF
TRBV21-1 CASSTRGGGTEAFF
TRBV5-3 CARSVPGLAGSTDTQYF
TRBV11-3 CASSPDRGGNYGYTF
TRBV6-6 CASSRTGGELFF
TRBV7-6 CASSLDIGTGEQYF
TRBV19 CASSTGQGKAYEQYF
TRBV6-5 CASSAQVLEKLFF
TRBV6-1 CASSVEGPYGYTF
TRBV6-5 CASSQGANQPQHF
TRBV6-6 CASSYSTGGATDTQYF
TRBV4-1 CASSQTGDMNTEAFF
TRBV27 CASSLTSGGPAEEYF
TRBV4-1 CASSQDPGTVFYEQYF
TRBV6-4 CASSETGGTDTQYF
TRBV4-3 CASSQGGSGSYEQYF
TRBV27 CASSLAGNGAEAFF
TRBV5-1 CASSSLPENEQFF
TRBV4-2 CATNPSTGDVGEAFF
TRBV7-9 CASSLVGLAVTDTQYF
TRBV7-7 CASSHKEYSRPQHF
TRBV9 CASSDGGANYGYTF
TRBV28 CASSFRPGTDPYGYTF
TRBV6-5 CASSSGQGDLQYF
TRBV5-6 CASSLPGNYGYTF
TRBV14 CASSPPRQGSSYEQYF
TRBV5-6 CASSLGTGNREQYF
TRBV11-2 CASSFSNTEAFF
TRBV5-8 CASSLWQRVDGYTF
TRBV19 CASSSGTGGSSYNEQFF
TRBV11-2 CASSFRETQYF